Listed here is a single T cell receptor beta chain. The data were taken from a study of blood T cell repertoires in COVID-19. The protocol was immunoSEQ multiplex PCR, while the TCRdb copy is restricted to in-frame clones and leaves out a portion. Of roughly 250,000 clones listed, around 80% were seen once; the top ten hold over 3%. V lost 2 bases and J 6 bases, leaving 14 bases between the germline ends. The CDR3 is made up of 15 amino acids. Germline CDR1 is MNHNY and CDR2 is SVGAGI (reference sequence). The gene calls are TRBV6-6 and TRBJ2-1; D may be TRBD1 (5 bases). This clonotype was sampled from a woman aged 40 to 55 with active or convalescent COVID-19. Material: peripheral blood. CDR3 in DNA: TGTGCCAGCAGTTACGCCCAGGGTCAGGTCAATGAGCAGTTCTTC. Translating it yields CASSYAQGQVNEQFF.